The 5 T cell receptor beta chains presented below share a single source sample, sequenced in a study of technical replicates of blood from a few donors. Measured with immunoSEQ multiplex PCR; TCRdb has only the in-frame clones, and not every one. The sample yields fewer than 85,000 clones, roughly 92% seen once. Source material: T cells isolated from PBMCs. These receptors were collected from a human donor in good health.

In DNA form, the CDR3 reads TGTGCCAGCTCACCTCTCAAGGACACGTTGGCCAATGAGCAGTTCTTC. It encodes CASSPLKDTLANEQFF. The rearrangement joins TRBV18 to TRBJ2-1; possible D gene TRBD1, 5 bases. Germline loops: CDR1 KGHSH, CDR2 LQKENI. This CDR3 is 16 amino acids long. V was pared by 3 bases and J by 6 bases, with 18 bases between.

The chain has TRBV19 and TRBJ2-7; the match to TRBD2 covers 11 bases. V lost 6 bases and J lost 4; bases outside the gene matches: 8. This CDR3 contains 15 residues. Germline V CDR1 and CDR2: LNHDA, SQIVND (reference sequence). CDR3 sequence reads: CASSQLAGDLYEQYF. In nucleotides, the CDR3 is TGTGCCAGTAGCCAACTAGCGGGAGATTTATACGAGCAGTACTTC.

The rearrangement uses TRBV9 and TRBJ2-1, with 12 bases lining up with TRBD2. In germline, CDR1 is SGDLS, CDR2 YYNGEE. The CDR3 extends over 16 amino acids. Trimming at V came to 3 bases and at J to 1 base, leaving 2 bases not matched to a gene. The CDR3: CASSELAGGSYNEQFF. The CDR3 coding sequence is TGTGCCAGCAGCGAACTAGCGGGAGGATCCTACAATGAGCAGTTCTTC. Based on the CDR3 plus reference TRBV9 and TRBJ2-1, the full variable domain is DSGVTQTPKHLITATGQRVTLRCSPRSGDLSVYWYQQSLDQGLQFLIQYYNGEERAKGNILERFSAQQFPDLHSELNLSSLELGDSALYFCASSELAGGSYNEQFFGPGTRLTVL.

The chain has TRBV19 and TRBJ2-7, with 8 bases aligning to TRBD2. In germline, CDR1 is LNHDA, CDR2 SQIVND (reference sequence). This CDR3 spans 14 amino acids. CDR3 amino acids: CASSPGLVNYEQYF. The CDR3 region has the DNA TGTGCTTCCTCCCCGGGACTAGTTAACTACGAGCAGTACTTC.

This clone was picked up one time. In DNA, the CDR3 is TGTGCCAGCAGCTTAGATGGAGCCCCGAACACCGGGGAGCTGTTTTTT. It translates to CASSLDGAPNTGELFF. V and J are TRBV11-3 and TRBJ2-2; D call uncertain. Trimming stripped 0 bases from V and 0 bases from J, with 8 bases between. Looked up from germline, CDR1 is SGHNT and CDR2 is YENEEA. The CDR3 loop spans 16 amino acids.